This T cell receptor beta chain was profiled in a study of control samples from healthy donors and cancer patients. Germline V CDR1 and CDR2: SGHRS, YFSETQ. The CDR3 contains 14 residues. TCRdb keeps only in-frame clones here, not all; method: immunoSEQ multiplex PCR. This repertoire shows about 100,000 clones, about nine tenths found once; its top ten account for approximately 3%. For this clone: The junction departs from germline at one end; a sequencing error may be responsible.

The rearrangement uses TRBV5-1 and TRBJ2-7; perhaps TRBD2 as D (5 bases). The receptor was isolated from a human donor in good health. The donor label of this sample is uncertain. The specimen sequenced was blood. CDR3 coding DNA: TGCGCCAGCAACTTGAGGGTCGGCGAGAACGAGCAGTACTTC. Its protein is CASNLRVGENEQYF.